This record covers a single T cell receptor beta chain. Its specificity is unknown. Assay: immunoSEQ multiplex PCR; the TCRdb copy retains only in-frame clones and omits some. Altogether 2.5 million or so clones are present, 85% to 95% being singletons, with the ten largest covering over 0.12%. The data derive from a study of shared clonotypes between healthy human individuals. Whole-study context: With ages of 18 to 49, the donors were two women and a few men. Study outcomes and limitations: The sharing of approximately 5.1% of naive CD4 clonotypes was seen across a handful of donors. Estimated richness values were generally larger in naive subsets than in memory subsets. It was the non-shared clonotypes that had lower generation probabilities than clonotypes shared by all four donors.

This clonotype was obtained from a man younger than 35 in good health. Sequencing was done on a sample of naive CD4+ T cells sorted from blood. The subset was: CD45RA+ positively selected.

CDR3 region: CASSSGLAGSNEQFF. DNA of the CDR3: TGTGCCAGCAGTTCGGGACTAGCGGGTTCCAATGAGCAGTTCTTC. This chain connects TRBV27 to TRBJ2-1; 12 nucleotides line up with TRBD2. V lost 4 bases, J lost 6 bases, and 4 bases stayed unmatched. Germline CDR1 is MNHEY and CDR2 is SMNVEV (reference sequence). The CDR3 runs to 15 residues.